This T cell receptor (beta chain) is drawn from a study of blood T cell repertoires in COVID-19. Study in general: Donors in the United States, Italy and Spain gave samples during acute or convalescent COVID-19. From T cells, B-cell-depleted T cells, or PBMCs came the material, which was cDNA or gDNA.

V lost 6 bases and J lost 5; bases outside the gene matches: 14. This CDR3 has 16 residues. The V gene's germline CDR1 is SGHTA and CDR2 FQGNSA. In the original analysis: For nucleated cells, counts were estimated from reference gene primer amplification. Generated by immunoSEQ multiplex PCR, the TCRdb table keeps only in-frame clones and is missing some. That table gives V, J and clone size, and the DNA gave D and trimming. The sample lists over 150,000 clones; under 85% were seen once. The rearrangement uses TRBV7-2 and TRBJ1-1, with TRBD1 matching 8 bases. The sequenced material came from peripheral blood. This sequence originates from a man between 65 and 80 years old with acute or convalescent COVID-19. CDR3 sequence (DNA): TGTGCCAGCAGTTATCGTCCCGGACAGGGCAAAACTGAAGCTTTCTTT. Translated: CASSYRPGQGKTEAFF.